Each of the 19 T cell receptor beta chains below was sequenced from the same sample in a study of Ad26.COV2.S vaccination and SARS-CoV-2 variants. Clones were read by immunoSEQ multiplex PCR, and TCRdb kept only the in-frame ones, dropping some. The table has roughly 240,000 clones, approximately 88% seen once. The treatment here: about 20 received Ad26.COV2.S at low or high dose, single or two shots; roughly 5 received placebo; per-sample allocation not given. Samples came from day 63 after the first vaccine or placebo injection. Sequenced here: peripheral blood, sampled in a trial of Ad26.COV2.S vaccine versus placebo. Receptor source: a person between 18 and 65 years old who received the Ad26.COV2.S COVID-19 vaccine or a placebo.

This rearrangement joins TRBV7-9 to TRBJ1-1; 8 bases agree with TRBD1. The CDR3 has 13 residues. Losses at the gene ends were 6 bases for V and 3 bases for J; bases not matched to a gene: 3. From germline, CDR1 is SEHNR and CDR2 FQNEAQ (reference sequence). The CDR3: CASSNRGDTEAFF. The CDR3 bases are TGTGCCAGCAGTAACAGGGGGGACACTGAAGCTTTCTTT.

The chain's CDR3 is CASSRGTSGLNGDTQYF. The DNA of the CDR3 is TGTGCCAGCAGCCGCGGGACTAGCGGTCTTAATGGAGATACGCAGTATTTT. The chain recombines TRBV3-1 (or the pseudogene TRBV3-2) with TRBJ2-3; 11 positions agree with TRBD2. After removal of 4 bases from V and 5 bases from J, the junction contained 11 bases not matched to a gene. The V gene's germline CDR1 is LGHDT and CDR2 YNNKEL (reference sequence). This CDR3 spans 17 amino acids.

This clone was found once. The V call is TRBV6-1, the J call TRBJ1-2; 8 bases agree with TRBD1. Germline CDR1 reads MNHNS; CDR2 reads SASEGT. V lost 3 bases to trimming and J lost 5 bases; unmatched junction nucleotides: 11. The CDR3 runs 16 residues. This chain's CDR3 is CASSDRAGGAGYGYTF. Written as DNA, the CDR3 is TGTGCCAGCAGTGACCGGGCAGGGGGCGCTGGGTATGGCTACACCTTC.

The chain employs TRBV5-1 and TRBJ2-5, with D possibly being TRBD1 or TRBD2 (6 bases each). V was pared by 4 bases and J by 5 bases, with 24 bases between. The CDR3 is made up of 17 amino acids. Looked up from germline, CDR1 is SGHRS and CDR2 is YFSETQ. The CDR3 region has the DNA TGCGCCAGCAGCCTGCCGGGGGCGATTATGGGGGCGGAGACCCAGTACTTC. It translates to CASSLPGAIMGAETQYF.

The V and J genes are TRBV6-1 and TRBJ2-5, with D unclear. Trimming removed 1 base from V and 2 bases from J, with 8 bases in between. The CDR3 extends over 14 amino acids. Looked up from germline, CDR1 is MNHNS and CDR2 is SASEGT. The CDR3 coding sequence is TGTGCCAGCAGTGAAGACCACCTACAAGAGACCCAGTACTTC. This sequence encodes CASSEDHLQETQYF.

The genes are TRBV5-5 and TRBJ1-5, with D tentatively TRBD1 (5 bases). Germline-derived CDR1 and CDR2 are SGHKS and YYEKEE (reference sequence). The CDR3 is 14 amino acids. Trimming removed 2 bases at V and 7 bases at J, with 13 bases between. The CDR3 protein is CASSLTAGIQPQHF. The CDR3 nucleotides are TGTGCCAGCAGCTTAACTGCAGGGATCCAGCCCCAGCATTTT.

The chain recombines TRBV7-3 with TRBJ2-2, with TRBD2 matching 11 bases. J lost 1 base, V lost 5 bases, and 6 bases had no gene match. Germline CDR1 and CDR2: SGHTA and FQGTGA. CDR3 length: 17 amino acids. For the CDR3, the DNA is TGTGCCAGCAGCCGTACCGGGACTAGCGGGAACACCGGGGAGCTGTTTTTT. Its translation: CASSRTGTSGNTGELFF.

This chain links TRBV7-9 with TRBJ2-2, with a possible D match to TRBD2 (5 bases). There are 16 residues in the CDR3. Per the germline V gene, CDR1 is SEHNR and CDR2 is FQNEAQ (reference sequence). V lost 3 bases and J lost 5, with 16 bases in between. CDR3 nucleotides: TGTGCCAGCAGCTTCTTAGCAAGCGGAAGGACCGGGGAGCTGTTTTTT. As protein: CASSFLASGRTGELFF.

The count of this clone is one. The V gene is TRBV4-2, the J gene TRBJ2-3; D is perhaps TRBD1 (5 bases). The germline V and J ends were trimmed by 0 bases and 3 bases, with 13 bases remaining between them. The CDR3 contains 16 residues. Germline assignment: CDR1 LGHNA and CDR2 YNFKEQ. Written as DNA, the CDR3 is TGTGCCAGCAGCCAAGATCCAGGGCTGGAGACAGATACGCAGTATTTT. Its translation is CASSQDPGLETDTQYF.

The rearrangement uses TRBV29-1 and TRBJ2-7; 9 bases line up with TRBD1. With 7 bases clipped from V and 3 bases from J, the junction kept 7 bases outside the gene matches. Germline V gene lookup returns CDR1 SQVTM and CDR2 ANQGSEA. The CDR3 loop spans 13 amino acids. The DNA for the CDR3 is TGCAGCGCCCGGACAGGGGCAAGCTACGAGCAGTACTTC. Translating gives CSARTGASYEQYF.

The rearrangement links TRBV6-5 to TRBJ2-2; 7 bases line up with TRBD2. V gave up 6 bases and J gave up 4 bases; unmatched junction bases: 5. Looked up from germline, CDR1 is MNHEY and CDR2 is SVGAGI. The CDR3 contains 14 residues. CDR3 residues: CASSQLAFTGELFF. The DNA for the CDR3 is TGTGCCAGCAGCCAACTAGCGTTCACCGGGGAGCTGTTTTTT.

The chain combines TRBV11-3 with TRBJ2-2; 9 bases agree with TRBD1. The V segment lost 5 bases and the J segment 2 bases; nucleotides outside the gene matches: 3. Germline CDR1 reads SGHNT; CDR2 reads YENEEA. The CDR3 has 15 amino acids. CDR3 sequence reads: CASSRDRENTGELFF. CDR3 sequence (DNA): TGTGCCAGCAGCAGGGACAGGGAAAACACCGGGGAGCTGTTTTTT. The whole variable domain, remainder taken from reference TRBV11-3 and TRBJ2-2, is EAGVVQSPRYKIIEKKQPVAFWCNPISGHNTLYWYLQNLGQGPELLIRYENEEAVDDSQLPKDRFSAERLKGVDSTLKIQPAELGDSAVYLCASSRDRENTGELFFGEGSRLTVL.

The chain uses TRBV23-1 and TRBJ2-7, with TRBD1 matching 7 bases. TRBV23-1 has ORF status, its function being uncertain. The CDR3 totals 12 residues. V shed 8 bases, J shed 6 bases, and the junction held 7 bases outside the gene matches. This CDR3 reads CASRVRGCEQYF. The CDR3 DNA reads as TGCGCCAGCCGGGTCAGGGGGTGCGAGCAGTACTTC.

Note on this clone: The same CDR3 arises from other DNA sequences in this sample as well. J is TRBJ1-5 and V is TRBV27, with D uncertain. Per germline, CDR1 MNHEY and CDR2 SMNVEV (reference sequence). The CDR3 length is 13 residues. The ends were cut back, 4 bases at V and 5 bases at J, with 9 bases in the middle. The CDR3 spells CASSWTQDQPQHF. Here the CDR3 DNA reads TGTGCCAGCAGTTGGACTCAAGATCAGCCCCAGCATTTT.

This clone occurred once. Written as DNA, the CDR3 is TGTGCCAGCAGTTCTAGCGGATCCTACGAGCAGTACTTC. Encoded protein: CASSSSGSYEQYF. V and J are TRBV6-5 and TRBJ2-7; the match to TRBD2 covers 7 bases. This CDR3 is 13 amino acids long. Germline V lookup: CDR1 MNHEY, CDR2 SVGAGI. The ends lost 4 bases at V and 1 base at J; junction bases unmatched: 1.

The chain combines TRBV4-1 with TRBJ2-1, with 7 bases aligning to TRBD1. CDR1 MGHRA and CDR2 YSYEKL come from the germline V gene. The CDR3 has 16 residues. V dropped 0 bases and J dropped 4; count of bases not matched to a gene: 6. The CDR3 is CASSQEGTEPYNEQFF. The CDR3 DNA sequence: TGCGCCAGCAGCCAAGAGGGGACAGAGCCTTACAATGAGCAGTTCTTC.

The sample holds one count of this clone. The chain links TRBV10-3 to TRBJ1-1; D possibly corresponds to TRBD1 (6 bases). Germline CDR1 is ENHRY and CDR2 is SYGVKD. Trimming removed 5 bases from V and 1 base from J, with 8 bases in between. The CDR3 is made up of 13 amino acids. CDR3 loop: CAISRTENTEAFF. CDR3 sequence (DNA): TGTGCCATCAGTCGGACAGAGAACACTGAAGCTTTCTTT.

The chain employs TRBV27 and TRBJ2-7; perhaps TRBD1 as D (6 bases). The CDR3 consists of 15 residues. CDR1 is MNHEY and CDR2 is SMNVEV in the germline V gene (reference sequence). Trimming pared 2 bases from V and 3 bases from J, leaving 14 bases between. The DNA for the CDR3 is TGTGCCAGCAGTTTACTCCCGACAGGCCTCTACGAGCAGTACTTC. Translation: CASSLLPTGLYEQYF.

The chain has TRBV11-2 and TRBJ2-7; D call uncertain. The CDR3 runs to 17 residues. Per germline, CDR1 SGHAT and CDR2 FQNNGV. The V and J ends lost 1 base and 0 bases respectively, with 16 bases between them. The CDR3 coding sequence is TGTGCCAGCAGCTTAGCTCCCTTCCAAATGAGCTCCTACGAGCAGTACTTC. This gives the protein CASSLAPFQMSSYEQYF.